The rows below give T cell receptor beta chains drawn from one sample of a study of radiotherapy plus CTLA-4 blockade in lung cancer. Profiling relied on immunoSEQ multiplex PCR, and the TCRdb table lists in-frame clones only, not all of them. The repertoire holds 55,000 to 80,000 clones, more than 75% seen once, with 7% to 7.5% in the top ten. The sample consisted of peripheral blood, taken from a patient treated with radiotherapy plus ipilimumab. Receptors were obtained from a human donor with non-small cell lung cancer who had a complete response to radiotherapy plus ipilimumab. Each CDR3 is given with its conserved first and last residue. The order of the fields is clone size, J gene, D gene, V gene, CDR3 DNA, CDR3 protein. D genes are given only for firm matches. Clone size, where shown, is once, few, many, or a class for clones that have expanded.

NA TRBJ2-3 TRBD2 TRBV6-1 TGTGCCAGCAGTGAGAGTAGCGGGGGGCCGCCACTTCCACGAGATACGCAGTATTTT CASSESSGGPPLPRDTQYF
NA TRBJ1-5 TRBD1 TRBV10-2 TGCGCCAGCAGTGAAGCAGGGGGGCCTCAGCCCCAGCATTTT CASSEAGGPQPQHF
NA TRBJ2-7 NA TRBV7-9 TGTGCCAGCAGCCCCCCCGACCTGTACTCCTACGAGCAGTACTTC CASSPPDLYSYEQYF
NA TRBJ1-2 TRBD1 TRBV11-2 TGTGCCAGCAGCTTAAAGAAGGCAGGGGGCCTGGGGTACTATGGCTACACCTTC CASSLKKAGGLGYYGYTF
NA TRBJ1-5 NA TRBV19 TGTGCCAGTAGCCCCGGAGGGAGAGCTAATCAGCCCCAGCATTTT CASSPGGRANQPQHF
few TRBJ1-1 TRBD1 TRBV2 TGTGCCAGCACCACCCCACAGGGGGCGCACACTGAAGCTTTCTTT CASTTPQGAHTEAFF
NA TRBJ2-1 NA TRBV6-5 TGTGCCAGTTCCTCACACTCTCAGGTGCTTGAGCAGTTCTTC CASSSHSQVLEQFF
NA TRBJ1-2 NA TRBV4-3 TGCGCCAGCAGCCAAGATTTGATGGGTGGCTACACCTTC CASSQDLMGGYTF
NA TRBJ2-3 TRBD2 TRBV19 TGTGCCAGTAGTATAACTAGCGGGCCCTCAGATACGCAGTATTTT CASSITSGPSDTQYF
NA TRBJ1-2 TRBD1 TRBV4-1 TGCGCCAGCAGCCATCCAGGGACAGCTAACTATGGCTACACCTTC CASSHPGTANYGYTF
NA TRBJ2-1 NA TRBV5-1 TGCGCCAGCAGCTGGGGTAGCGGTGAGCAGTTCTTC CASSWGSGEQFF
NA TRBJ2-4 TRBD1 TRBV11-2 TGTGCCAGCAGCCCGACAGGGGTTAGCAAAAACATTCAGTACTTC CASSPTGVSKNIQYF
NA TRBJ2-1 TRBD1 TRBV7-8 TGTGCCAGCAGCTTTGGACAGGGGATCTACAATGAGCAGTTCTTC CASSFGQGIYNEQFF
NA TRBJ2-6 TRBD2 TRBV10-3 TGTGCCATCAGTGAGTCCCGGGGGGGCAGTGGGGCCAACGTCCTGACTTTC CAISESRGGSGANVLTF
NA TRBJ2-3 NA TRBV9 TGTGCCAGCAGCGTAGAGGACACCCTAGGGGCAGATACGCAGTATTTT CASSVEDTLGADTQYF
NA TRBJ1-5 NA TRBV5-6 TGTGCCAGCAGCAATTATCGGGGCGACCGTAATCAGCCCCAGCATTTT CASSNYRGDRNQPQHF
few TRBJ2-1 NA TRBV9 TGTGCCAGCAGCGTAGACTTTTGGCAGGGAGGATTCGATGAGCAGTTCTTC CASSVDFWQGGFDEQFF
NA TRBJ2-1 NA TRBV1 TGCACCAGCAGCCCAACTAGCGGGAGGGCCCCTTCGTACAATGAGCAGTTCTTC CTSSPTSGRAPSYNEQFF
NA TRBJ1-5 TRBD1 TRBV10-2 TGCGCCAGCAACCGGGACAGTAATAGCAATCAGCCCCAGCATTTT CASNRDSNSNQPQHF
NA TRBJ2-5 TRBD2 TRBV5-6 TGTGCCAGCAGTACTAGGAAGCGGGAGCCACAAGAGACCCAGTACTTC CASSTRKREPQETQYF
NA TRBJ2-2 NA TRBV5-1 TGCGCCAGCAGCTTAGGACAGGGAGGGACCGGGGAGCTGTTTTTT CASSLGQGGTGELFF
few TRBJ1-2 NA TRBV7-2 TGTGCCAGCAGCTTCACTAACTATGGCTACACCTTC CASSFTNYGYTF
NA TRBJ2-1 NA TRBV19 TGTGCCAGTAGTGCCCGACTAGGCCCCTACAATGAGCAGTTCTTC CASSARLGPYNEQFF
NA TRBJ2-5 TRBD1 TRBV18 TGTGCCAGCTCACGGAACAGGGGGAGAGAGACCCAGTACTTC CASSRNRGRETQYF
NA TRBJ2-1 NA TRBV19 TGTGCCAGTAGTATAAATTGGGGGAATGAGCAGTTCTTC CASSINWGNEQFF
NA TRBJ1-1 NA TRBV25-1 TGTGCCAGCAGCACCCCTGGTTGGGGGGGCGAGGGGAACACTGAAGCTTTCTTT CASSTPGWGGEGNTEAFF
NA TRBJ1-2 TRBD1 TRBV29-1 TGCAGCGTACAGGGGGCAGGAGGCTACACCTTC CSVQGAGGYTF
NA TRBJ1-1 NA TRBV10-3 TGTGCCATCACCGCGGGTCAGGAGACTGAAGCTTTCTTT CAITAGQETEAFF
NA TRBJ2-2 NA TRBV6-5 TGTGCCAGCAGTCCCCCAGGGTCGGTTACCGGGGAGCTGTTTTTT CASSPPGSVTGELFF
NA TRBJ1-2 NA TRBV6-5 TGTGCCAGCAGTTACTCGTGGGTCGACTATGGCTACACCTTC CASSYSWVDYGYTF
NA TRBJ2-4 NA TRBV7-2 TGTGCCAGCAGCCCTCCGGGAGCCAAAAACATTCAGTACTTC CASSPPGAKNIQYF
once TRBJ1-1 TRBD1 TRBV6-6 TGTGCCAGCAGCTCGAGGACAGGGTGGCACACTGAAGCTTTCTTT CASSSRTGWHTEAFF
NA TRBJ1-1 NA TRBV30 TGTGCCTGGAGTAGGAGCAGGGGAAGTTGGGGGACTGAAGCTTTCTTT CAWSRSRGSWGTEAFF
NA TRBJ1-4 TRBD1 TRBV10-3 TGTGCCATCAGTGCGGGACAGGGGGCTGAAAAACTGTTTTTT CAISAGQGAEKLFF
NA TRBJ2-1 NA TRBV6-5 TGTGCCACCCTGGGACTGCGCAATGAGCAGTTCTTC CATLGLRNEQFF